This T cell receptor (beta chain) was identified during a study of shared clonotypes between healthy human individuals. Germline assignment: CDR1 SGHRS and CDR2 YFSETQ. This CDR3 is built from 15 residues. Trimming cost V 1 base and J 9 bases, with 17 bases left between them. Profiling relied on immunoSEQ multiplex PCR, and the TCRdb table lists in-frame clones only, not all of them. Seen here are roughly 1,100,000 clones, about 74% observed once, and the top ten hold about 1.5%. The sequencing input was memory CD4+ T cells sorted from blood. Subset given: CD45RA-negative fraction. This clonotype was obtained from a man aged 18 to 35 in good health. The rearrangement uses TRBV5-1 and TRBJ2-1; D is perhaps TRBD1 (6 bases). CDR3 residues: CASSLMGAAFGEQFF. The CDR3 coding sequence is TGCGCCAGCAGCTTGATGGGGGCGGCGTTCGGTGAGCAGTTCTTC.